A selection of T cell receptor beta chains follows, all from one sample in a study of blood T cells in healthy people across ages. TCRdb used MiXCR to reprocess the 5' RACE reads, holding one entry per CDR3 protein. The profile covers about 1.4 million distinct CDR3 sequences, with approximately 63% appearing a single time and under 8.5% taken by the ten largest. Material for sequencing was blood. These receptors were taken from a man younger than 30 in good health. CDR3s include the opening cysteine and the closing phenylalanine or tryptophan. A D gene is named only where the DNA matches it firmly. Size tells how often a clone was seen (once, few, many) or the class of an expanded clone, and some rows leave it out.

v_call,j_call,clone_size,d_call,cdr3_aa,cdr3_nt
TRBV12-3/TRBV12-4,TRBJ1-2,.,.,CASSFGPFLNYGYTF,TGTGCCAGCAGTTTCGGCCCCTTCCTCAACTATGGCTACACCTTC
TRBV29-1,TRBJ2-7,few,.,CSARSSGRAPEQYF,TGCAGCGCTAGAAGCTCGGGACGAGCTCCCGAGCAGTACTTC
TRBV6-5,TRBJ2-1,.,.,CASSYSLLGDEQFF,TGTGCCAGCAGTTACTCCCTCCTGGGGGATGAGCAGTTCTTC
TRBV6-5,TRBJ1-3,.,.,CASRKQGFGSGNTIYF,TGTGCCAGCAGAAAGCAGGGGTTCGGCTCTGGAAACACCATATATTTT
TRBV12-5,TRBJ2-1,.,TRBD2,CASGLVSIAGSYNEQFF,TGTGCTAGTGGTTTGGTATCGATAGCGGGCTCCTACAATGAGCAGTTCTTC
TRBV4-2,TRBJ2-7,once,.,CASSQEAGGPSEQYF,TGTGCCAGCAGCCAAGAGGCAGGGGGGCCCAGCGAGCAGTACTTC
TRBV27,TRBJ2-7,.,.,CASRYYSTSYEQYF,TGTGCCAGCAGATATTACTCCACGTCCTACGAGCAGTACTTC
TRBV5-1,TRBJ1-3,.,.,CASSLRGTVGGNTIYF,TGCGCCAGCAGCTTGAGGGGGACTGTAGGTGGAAACACCATATATTTT
TRBV4-1,TRBJ2-7,.,.,CASSQDRAGTAYEQYF,TGCGCCAGCAGCCAAGACCGGGCCGGGACGGCCTACGAGCAGTACTTC
TRBV5-1,TRBJ1-2,few,TRBD1,CASSLEQGNYGYTF,TGTGCCAGCAGCTTGGAACAGGGGAACTATGGCTACACCTTC